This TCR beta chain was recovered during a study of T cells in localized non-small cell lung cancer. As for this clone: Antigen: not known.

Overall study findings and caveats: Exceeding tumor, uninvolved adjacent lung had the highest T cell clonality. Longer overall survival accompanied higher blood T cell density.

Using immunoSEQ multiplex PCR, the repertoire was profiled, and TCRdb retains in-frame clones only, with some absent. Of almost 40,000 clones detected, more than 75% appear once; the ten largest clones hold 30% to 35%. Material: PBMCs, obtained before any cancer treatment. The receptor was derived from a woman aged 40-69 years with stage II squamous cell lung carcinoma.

As DNA, the CDR3 is TGCAGCGTGGCACAGGGAGTCAGTGGAAACACCATATATTTT. The encoded protein is CSVAQGVSGNTIYF. This sequence joins TRBV29-1 and TRBJ1-3; a possible D gene is TRBD1 (6 bases). CDR3 size: 14 residues. V was shortened by 6 bases and J by 3 bases, with 15 bases between the two germline ends. Germline V CDR1 and CDR2: SQVTM, ANQGSEA. Combining the CDR3 with reference TRBV29-1 and TRBJ1-3 gives the whole variable domain SAVISQKPSRDICQRGTSLTIQCQVDSQVTMMFWYRQQPGQSLTLIATANQGSEATYESGFVIDKFPISRPNLTFSTLTVSNMSPEDSSIYLCSVAQGVSGNTIYFGEGSWLTVV.